This T cell receptor beta chain was documented in a study of cytomegalovirus exposure and HLA in healthy donors. Trimming cost V 6 bases and J 4 bases; bases outside gene matches: 8. The germline CDR1 and CDR2 sequences are SEHNR and FQNEAQ (reference sequence). This CDR3 has 15 residues. Method: immunoSEQ multiplex PCR; TCRdb's copy keeps in-frame clones and lacks some. This sample has about 240,000 clones; 86% occur once, and the top ten carry about 1.2%. This TCR was recovered from a woman between 25 and 40 years old in good health and CMV-seropositive. This rearrangement joins TRBV7-9 to TRBJ2-1, with 8 nucleotides matching TRBD2. Sequenced sample: PBMCs. The CDR3 DNA reads TGTGCCAGCAGTACCAGACTAGCGAGTTACAATGAGCAGTTCTTC. This translates into CASSTRLASYNEQFF.